These 26 T cell receptor beta chains share one sample of origin, sequenced in a study of cytomegalovirus exposure and HLA in healthy donors. The PCR made use of 60 Vbeta and 13 Jbeta primers. Assay: immunoSEQ multiplex PCR; the TCRdb copy retains only in-frame clones and omits some. This table has approximately 160,000 clones, 70% to 90% appearing once. The sample taken for sequencing was PBMCs. The receptors here all came from a woman aged 18-35 years in good health and CMV-seronegative.

The chain employs TRBV19 and TRBJ1-1; TRBD1 aligns across 8 bases. This CDR3 has 12 amino acids. V shed 10 bases, J shed 8 bases, and the junction held 9 bases outside the gene matches. Germline CDR1 is LNHDA and CDR2 is SQIVND (reference sequence). Written as DNA, the CDR3 is TGTGCCATTCAAGCCGGGACAGGAGAAGCTTTCTTT. Translated, it gives CAIQAGTGEAFF.

This clone has just a few counts. This chain joins TRBV27 and TRBJ2-7; D may be TRBD1 (6 bases). The CDR3 covers 11 residues. Germline CDR1 reads MNHEY; CDR2 reads SMNVEV (reference sequence). V was pared by 5 bases and J by 6 bases, with 8 bases between. CDR3 residues: CASSARGEQYF. The CDR3 coding sequence is TGTGCCAGCAGTGCCAGGGGCGAGCAGTACTTC.

The rearrangement uses TRBV7-8 and TRBJ2-7, with 12 bases matching TRBD1. The V gene's germline CDR1 is SGHVS and CDR2 FQNEAQ. Trimming removed 5 bases from V and 3 bases from J; junction bases left unmatched: 11. CDR3 size: 17 residues. In DNA form, the CDR3 reads TGTGCCAGCAGCCAAAATTCCGGGACAGGGGGCTTCTACGAGCAGTACTTC. This gives the protein CASSQNSGTGGFYEQYF. The full variable domain, its missing parts supplied by reference TRBV7-8 and TRBJ2-7, is GAGVSQSPRYKVAKRGQDVALRCDPISGHVSLFWYQQALGQGPEFLTYFQNEAQLDKSGLPSDRFFAERPEGSVSTLKIQRTQQEDSAVYLCASSQNSGTGGFYEQYFGPGTRLTVT.

This clone was observed a handful of times. The chain carries TRBV28 and TRBJ2-3; 7 bases are a match to TRBD2. The CDR3 runs 16 residues. From germline, CDR1 is MDHEN and CDR2 SYDVKM. V lost 9 bases, J lost 0 bases, and 12 bases stayed unmatched. The CDR3 sequence: CASTERDRDSTDTQYF. The CDR3 DNA is TGTGCCAGTACCGAGCGGGACCGGGATAGCACAGATACGCAGTATTTT. Drawing the rest from reference TRBV28 and TRBJ2-3, the complete variable domain is DVKVTQSSRYLVKRTGEKVFLECVQDMDHENMFWYRQDPGLGLRLIYFSYDVKMKEKGDIPEGYSVSREKKERFSLILESASTNQTSMYLCASTERDRDSTDTQYFGPGTRLTVL.

V usage is TRBV5-1 and J usage is TRBJ2-1; 11 bases map to TRBD2. With V trimmed by 4 bases and J by 4 bases, 7 bases remained unmatched. The CDR3 runs to 16 residues. Germline V CDR1 and CDR2: SGHRS, YFSETQ. The CDR3 sequence: CASSPLAGGPYNEQFF. Here the CDR3 DNA reads TGCGCCAGCAGCCCCTTAGCGGGAGGGCCTTACAATGAGCAGTTCTTC.

V gene TRBV21-1 combines with J gene TRBJ2-5; the table's D call TRBD2 went unverified against the DNA. TRBV21-1 is deemed a pseudogene. CDR3 length equals 13 residues. The CDR3 reads CASSTGSEETQYF. DNA of the CDR3: TGTGCCAGCAGCACCGGGAGTGAAGAGACCCAGTACTTC.

This rearrangement joins TRBV6-6 to TRBJ1-6; D gene uncertain. The CDR3 extends over 15 amino acids. CDR1 MNHNY and CDR2 SVGAGI come from the germline V gene (reference sequence). Trimming stripped 5 bases from V and 7 bases from J, with 15 bases between. CDR3 loop: CASSATASGNSPLHF. CDR3 nucleotides: TGTGCCAGCAGTGCGACCGCGTCGGGGAATTCACCCCTCCACTTT.

This clone showed up just once. The gene calls are TRBV28 and TRBJ1-5; D possibly corresponds to TRBD1 (6 bases). The CDR3 covers 13 residues. With 3 bases removed from V and 6 bases from J, the gap between germline ends came to 9 bases. Germline V gene data show CDR1 as MDHEN and CDR2 as SYDVKM. CDR3 sequence reads: CASSFRGVQPQHF. CDR3 DNA sequence: TGTGCCAGCAGTTTCAGGGGTGTTCAGCCCCAGCATTTT.

The J gene is TRBJ2-5, the V gene TRBV5-4, with 10 bases aligning to TRBD1. The CDR3 loop spans 17 amino acids. V shed 6 bases, J shed 9 bases, and the junction held 20 bases outside the gene matches. Germline V gene sequence: CDR1 SGHNT, CDR2 YYREEE (reference sequence). CDR3 protein: CASKRQGALPFSGAQYF. As DNA, the CDR3 is TGTGCCAGCAAGAGACAGGGGGCCCTTCCATTTTCAGGGGCCCAGTACTTC. The complete variable domain, with remaining parts taken from reference TRBV5-4 and TRBJ2-5, reads ETGVTQSPTHLIKTRGQQVTLRCSSQSGHNTVSWYQQALGQGPQFIFQYYREEENGRGNFPPRFSGLQFPNYSSELNVNALELDDSALYLCASKRQGALPFSGAQYFGPGTRLLVL.

V usage is TRBV4-1 and J usage is TRBJ1-3, with D unclear. Germline assignment: CDR1 MGHRA and CDR2 YSYEKL. The CDR3 runs 15 residues. Trimming cost V 3 bases and J 0 bases, with 9 bases left between them. CDR3: CASSHVGLSGNTIYF. CDR3 sequence (DNA): TGCGCCAGCAGCCACGTGGGCCTCTCTGGAAACACCATATATTTT.

V and J are TRBV4-2 and TRBJ1-4; TRBD1 aligns across 8 bases. Germline V CDR1 and CDR2: LGHNA, YNFKEQ. V shed 1 base, J shed 5 bases, and the junction held 6 bases outside the gene matches. The CDR3 sequence is 16 residues long. The CDR3 DNA follows: TGTGCCAGCAGCCAAGGAGAGACAGGGGTAAATGAAAAACTGTTTTTT. This sequence encodes CASSQGETGVNEKLFF.

The genes are TRBV18 and TRBJ2-7; possibly TRBD2 for D (5 bases). V lost 4 bases and J lost 1, with 5 bases in between. Germline V gives CDR1 KGHSH, CDR2 LQKENI. This CDR3 is 12 amino acids long. CDR3 in DNA: TGTGCCAGCTCACGCGGGTCCTACGAGCAGTACTTC. This gives the protein CASSRGSYEQYF.

There are a few counts of this clone. V and J are TRBV5-4 and TRBJ2-5; D is unclear. CDR1 and CDR2 from the germline V gene are SGHNT and YYREEE (reference sequence). CDR3 length: 14 residues. V gave up 0 bases and J gave up 0 bases, with 6 bases separating them. In DNA, the CDR3 is TGTGCCAGCAGCTTGGGGCAGTACCAAGAGACCCAGTACTTC. Protein product: CASSLGQYQETQYF.

V gene TRBV7-2 combines with J gene TRBJ1-5; D is possibly TRBD1 (5 bases). CDR1 SGHTA and CDR2 FQGNSA come from the germline V gene. The CDR3 is 14 residues long. The germline V and J ends were trimmed by 5 bases and 4 bases, with 12 bases remaining between them. The CDR3 bases are TGTGCCAGCAGCCAGACAGATTCGAATCAGCCCCAGCATTTT. Translation: CASSQTDSNQPQHF.

This chain links TRBV25-1 with TRBJ2-5; D gene ambiguous. The end of the DNA is better explained by TRBJ2-7, so the J call may be wrong. Germline assignment: CDR1 MGHDK and CDR2 SYGVNS. The CDR3 sequence is 13 residues long. CDR3 in DNA: TGTGCCAGCAGTGAATTGTTTTCCTACGAGCAGTACTTC. This encodes CASSELFSYEQYF.

This rearrangement joins TRBV6-6 to TRBJ2-7; maybe TRBD1 (6 bases). Germline V gene lookup returns CDR1 MNHNY and CDR2 SVGAGI (reference sequence). This CDR3 comprises 14 residues. The V gene lost 0 bases and the J gene lost 6 bases, with 12 bases spanning the gap. The CDR3 nucleotides are TGTGCCAGCAGTTACTCGTCAGGGGCCAGCGAGCAGTACTTC. This sequence encodes CASSYSSGASEQYF.

The gene calls are TRBV4-3 and TRBJ2-2, with TRBD1 matching 11 bases. Trimming removed 2 bases from V and 4 bases from J; junction bases left unmatched: 6. The germline CDR1 and CDR2 sequences are LGHNA and YSLEER. This CDR3 has 17 amino acids. The DNA of the CDR3 is TGCGCCAGCAGCCAACTCGGGACAGGGGGTATCACCGGGGAGCTGTTTTTT. It translates to CASSQLGTGGITGELFF.

This clone appeared once. The chain employs TRBV19 and TRBJ1-5, with D unresolved. CDR3 size: 13 residues. Trimming removed 7 bases from V and 5 bases from J, with 12 bases in between. The germline V gene encodes CDR1 LNHDA and CDR2 SQIVND (reference sequence). The DNA for the CDR3 is TGTGCCAGTAATGGGCAGGAGGATCAGCCCCAGCATTTT. Translated, it gives CASNGQEDQPQHF.

The chain carries TRBV10-2 and TRBJ1-1; 8 nucleotides align to TRBD1. V was clipped by 5 bases and J by 8 bases; unmatched bases: 10. The CDR3 length is 14 residues. CDR1 is WSHSY, CDR2 SAAADI, per germline. The CDR3, as DNA: TGCGCCAGCAGTTACAGGGGGAAGGGAGCGGAAGCTTTCTTT. It translates to CASSYRGKGAEAFF.

The chain has TRBV2 and TRBJ2-3; the D gene is possibly TRBD2 (6 bases). V was trimmed by 5 bases and J by 1 base, leaving 19 bases between them. The CDR3 length is 17 residues. Germline V lookup: CDR1 SNHLY, CDR2 FYNNEI. CDR3 amino acids: CASSLFIGGGGTDTQYF. As DNA, the CDR3 is TGTGCCAGCAGTTTGTTTATTGGGGGAGGTGGCACAGATACGCAGTATTTT.

CDR3 DNA: TGTGCCTGGGTGCCGCTAGCAAGCTTGCATACCTACGAGCAGTACTTC. This sequence encodes CAWVPLASLHTYEQYF. The genes are TRBV30 and TRBJ2-7, with D maybe TRBD2 (5 bases). This CDR3 comprises 16 residues. Trimming took off 5 bases at V and 2 bases at J, with 22 bases between the two ends. Germline V gives CDR1 GTSNPN, CDR2 SVGIG (reference sequence). Based on the CDR3 plus reference TRBV30 and TRBJ2-7, the full variable domain is SQTIHQWPATLVQPVGSPLSLECTVEGTSNPNLYWYRQAAGRGLQLLFYSVGIGQISSEVPQNLSASRPQDRQFILSSKKLLLSDSGFYLCAWVPLASLHTYEQYFGPGTRLTVT.

The chain joins TRBV4-2 to TRBJ2-6; 8 bases are a match to TRBD2. This CDR3 region has 22 residues. V lost 1 base, J lost 0 bases, and 17 bases stayed unmatched. Germline V gene lookup returns CDR1 LGHNA and CDR2 YNFKEQ. CDR3 region: CASSQVGVGSGTTLSGANVLTF. CDR3 in DNA: TGTGCCAGCAGCCAAGTGGGGGTCGGTAGCGGGACGACCCTCTCTGGGGCCAACGTCCTGACTTTC.

V and J are TRBV7-9 and TRBJ2-4, with unresolved D. V lost 6 bases to trimming and J lost 0 bases, with 6 bases between them. CDR1 is SEHNR, CDR2 FQNEAQ, per germline (reference sequence). This CDR3 has 13 amino acids. The CDR3 loop is CASRRLAKNIQYF. For the CDR3, the DNA is TGTGCCAGCAGGAGATTAGCCAAAAACATTCAGTACTTC.

This chain uses TRBV28 with TRBJ2-5; 11 nucleotides agree with TRBD1. With 10 bases clipped from V and 5 bases from J, the junction kept 15 bases outside the gene matches. This CDR3 spans 16 amino acids. Per germline, CDR1 MDHEN and CDR2 SYDVKM. The CDR3 protein is CATTGPRTGGRETQYF. CDR3 nucleotides: TGTGCCACTACAGGCCCAAGGACAGGGGGCAGGGAGACCCAGTACTTC.

This chain uses TRBV2 with TRBJ2-5; 11 bases are shared with TRBD2. With the DNA end fitting TRBJ2-7 better, the J assignment may be wrong. CDR1 and CDR2 (germline): SNHLY, FYNNEI. This CDR3 contains 15 residues. The CDR3 loop is CASRPTSGRSDEQYF. The CDR3 DNA sequence: TGTGCCAGCAGACCCACTAGCGGGAGATCCGACGAGCAGTACTTC.

The CDR3 sequence is CASSYVRGQANTEAFF. In DNA form, the CDR3 reads TGTGCCAGCAGTTACGTCCGGGGACAGGCGAACACTGAAGCTTTCTTT. The chain couples TRBV6-6 to TRBJ1-1, with TRBD1 identical over 8 bases. The germline CDR1 and CDR2 sequences are MNHNY and SVGAGI (reference sequence). This CDR3 has 16 amino acids. V dropped 2 bases and J dropped 1; count of bases not matched to a gene: 6.